This TCR beta chain was identified in a study of blood T cell repertoires in COVID-19. About the research overall: COVID-19 samples, acute and convalescent, were from the United States, Italy and Spain. PBMCs, B-cell-depleted T cells, or T cells provided the cDNA or gDNA that made up the material.

This clone was counted only a few times. The ends were cut back, 2 bases at V and 2 bases at J, with 10 bases in the middle. CDR1 and CDR2 from the germline V gene are MNHEY and SVGEGT. The CDR3 extends over 15 amino acids. In the original workflow: The authors estimated nucleated cell counts from reference gene primer amplification. Data came from immunoSEQ multiplex PCR; TCRdb stores just in-frame clones and leaves some out. D and trimming were read from the DNA, whereas the V and J calls and clone size are those reported in that table. The sample consists of around 100,000 clones, around four fifths of them appearing once.

The rearrangement links TRBV6-2 or TRBV6-3 to TRBJ1-5; D is possibly TRBD1 (6 bases). Specimen: peripheral blood. The receptor was isolated from a human donor in a cohort sampled during active COVID-19. CDR3 amino acids: CASSYPWGRNQPQHF. The CDR3 nucleotides read TGTGCCAGCAGTTACCCATGGGGGCGCAATCAGCCCCAGCATTTT.